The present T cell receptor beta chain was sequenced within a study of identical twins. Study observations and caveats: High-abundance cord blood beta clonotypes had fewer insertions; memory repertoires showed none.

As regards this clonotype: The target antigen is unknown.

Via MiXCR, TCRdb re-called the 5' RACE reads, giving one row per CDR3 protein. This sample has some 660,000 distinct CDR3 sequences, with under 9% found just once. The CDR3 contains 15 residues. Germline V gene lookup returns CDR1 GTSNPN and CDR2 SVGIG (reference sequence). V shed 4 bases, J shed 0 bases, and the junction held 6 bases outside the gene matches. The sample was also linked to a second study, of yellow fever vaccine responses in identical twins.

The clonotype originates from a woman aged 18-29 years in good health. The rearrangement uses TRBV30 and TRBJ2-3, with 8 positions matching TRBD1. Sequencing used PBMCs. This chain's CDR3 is CAWTRTGGSTDTQYF. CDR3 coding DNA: TGTGCCTGGACCCGCACAGGGGGGAGCACAGATACGCAGTATTTT.